What follows are 10 T cell receptor beta chains derived from one specimen sequenced in a study of blood T cell repertoires in COVID-19. Data came from immunoSEQ multiplex PCR; TCRdb stores just in-frame clones and leaves some out. The table records 150,000 to 200,000 clones, about 88% of them present only once. The material sequenced was peripheral blood. The receptor source for this set is a woman in her fifties or sixties with COVID-19, enrolled during active disease.

This sequence joins TRBV18 and TRBJ1-3; 7 bases are a match to TRBD1. V shed 3 bases, J shed 4 bases, and the junction held 6 bases outside the gene matches. Germline values: CDR1 KGHSH, CDR2 LQKENI. CDR3 length: 15 residues. The CDR3 region is CASSPPTGPGNTIYF. DNA of the CDR3: TGTGCCAGCTCACCCCCGACAGGGCCCGGAAACACCATATATTTT.

The chain links TRBV7-9 to TRBJ1-5; D is unclear. Trimming shortened V by 1 base and J by 0 bases, and 13 bases separated the two germline ends. The CDR3 has 17 residues. Germline values: CDR1 SEHNR, CDR2 FQNEAQ (reference sequence). CDR3 loop: CASSLDEGWFSNQPQHF. The CDR3, as DNA: TGTGCCAGCAGCTTAGATGAGGGCTGGTTTAGCAATCAGCCCCAGCATTTT. Combining the CDR3 with reference TRBV7-9 and TRBJ1-5 gives the whole variable domain DTGVSQNPRHKITKRGQNVTFRCDPISEHNRLYWYRQTLGQGPEFLTYFQNEAQLEKSRLLSDRFSAERPKGSFSTLEIQRTEQGDSAMYLCASSLDEGWFSNQPQHFGDGTRLSIL.

The J gene is TRBJ1-2, the V gene TRBV11-2; a weak D match, TRBD1 (5 bases). The CDR3 loop spans 13 amino acids. Germline loops: CDR1 SGHAT, CDR2 FQNNGV. Trimming pared 0 bases from V and 8 bases from J, leaving 10 bases between. The CDR3 region has the DNA TGTGCCAGCAGCTTAGAGTATGGGGGGGGCTACACCTTC. Encoded protein: CASSLEYGGGYTF. Filled out from reference TRBV11-2 and TRBJ1-2, the complete variable domain reads EAGVAQSPRYKIIEKRQSVAFWCNPISGHATLYWYQQILGQGPKLLIQFQNNGVVDDSQLPKDRFSAERLKGVDSTLKIQPAKLEDSAVYLCASSLEYGGGYTFGSGTRLTVV.

CDR3 sequence (DNA): TGTGCCAGCAAAGGGGGATGGAACACTGAAGCTTTCTTT. It encodes CASKGGWNTEAFF. V and J are TRBV19 and TRBJ1-1; perhaps TRBD1 as D (6 bases). The V gene's germline CDR1 is LNHDA and CDR2 SQIVND (reference sequence). There are 13 residues in the CDR3. The V gene lost 9 bases and the J gene lost 1 base, with 12 bases spanning the gap.

The V call is TRBV30, the J call TRBJ1-6; TRBD1 matches 8 bases. With 8 bases clipped from V and 6 bases from J, the junction kept 6 bases outside the gene matches. Germline V lookup: CDR1 GTSNPN, CDR2 SVGIG (reference sequence). The CDR3 covers 13 residues. This CDR3 reads CALGTGGNSPLHF. CDR3 nucleotide sequence: TGTGCCCTGGGCACAGGGGGTAATTCACCCCTCCACTTT.

The chain combines TRBV30 with TRBJ1-5; D might be TRBD1 (6 bases). Germline V gene lookup returns CDR1 GTSNPN and CDR2 SVGIG (reference sequence). Trimming stripped 2 bases from V and 4 bases from J, with 12 bases between. The CDR3 runs 14 residues. For the CDR3, the DNA is TGTGCCTGGAGTCTAGTAACAGGGAATCAGCCCCAGCATTTT. It is translated as CAWSLVTGNQPQHF.

This clone has just one count. The chain recombines TRBV7-2 with TRBJ2-1; 8 bases are shared with TRBD1. Germline V gives CDR1 SGHTA, CDR2 FQGNSA. The CDR3 totals 13 residues. V gave up 5 bases and J gave up 12 bases; unmatched junction bases: 9. The CDR3 reads CASSTPPGGGQFF. The DNA for the CDR3 is TGTGCCAGCAGCACACCGCCAGGGGGCGGGCAGTTCTTC.

This rearrangement joins TRBV6-5 to TRBJ1-1, with D possibly being TRBD1 (5 bases). The CDR3 spans 15 residues. V dropped 2 bases and J dropped 4 bases, with 14 bases sitting between them. Germline CDR1 reads MNHEY; CDR2 reads SVGAGI. The CDR3 loop is CASSYGAGRSTEAFF. The CDR3 DNA is TGTGCCAGCAGTTACGGCGCAGGGAGGTCCACTGAAGCTTTCTTT.

This clone has a single count. V usage is TRBV5-4 and J usage is TRBJ2-5, with a tentative D call TRBD1 (5 bases). The V gene's germline CDR1 is SGHNT and CDR2 YYREEE (reference sequence). With 1 base removed from V and 2 bases from J, the gap between germline ends came to 9 bases. The CDR3 is made up of 14 amino acids. Here the CDR3 DNA reads TGTGCCAGCAGCTTGAACAGGTATCAAGAGACCCAGTACTTC. Translating it yields CASSLNRYQETQYF. Drawing the rest from reference TRBV5-4 and TRBJ2-5, the complete variable domain is ETGVTQSPTHLIKTRGQQVTLRCSSQSGHNTVSWYQQALGQGPQFIFQYYREEENGRGNFPPRFSGLQFPNYSSELNVNALELDDSALYLCASSLNRYQETQYFGPGTRLLVL.

The chain is built from TRBV4-1 and TRBJ2-3; D is unclear. Trimming took 0 bases from V and 3 from J, leaving 7 bases between them. From germline, CDR1 is MGHRA and CDR2 YSYEKL. CDR3 length: 14 amino acids. CDR3 nucleotides: TGCGCCAGCAGCCAAGAAACTCGAACAGATACGCAGTATTTT. Its translation: CASSQETRTDTQYF.